What follows are 27 T cell receptor beta chains derived from one specimen sequenced in a study of blood T cells in healthy people across ages. Primed by a sample-barcoded 5' primer and a J-beta primer mix, a second PCR proceeded for about 6 to 12 cycles. Via MiXCR, TCRdb re-called the 5' RACE reads, giving one row per CDR3 protein. The table lists nearly 1 million distinct CDR3 sequences, roughly half of them singletons. Sequenced: blood. The receptors shown here come from a woman aged 55 to 70 in good health.

This clonotype was seen only a few times. The chain recombines TRBV6-6 with TRBJ2-3, with 8 bases lining up with TRBD1. CDR1 and CDR2 (germline): MNHNY, SVGAGI (reference sequence). Unmatched junction bases numbered 4, after V lost 5 bases and J lost 0 bases. The CDR3 contains 15 residues. CDR3 bases: TGTGCCAGCAGTACCCGGGACAGGAGCACAGATACGCAGTATTTT. It encodes CASSTRDRSTDTQYF.

This clonotype has more than one count but fewer than ten. The V gene is TRBV12-3 or TRBV12-4, the J gene TRBJ2-7; possibly TRBD1 for D (6 bases). Matching the DNA end better, TRBJ2-5 makes the J call doubtful. The CDR3 extends over 20 amino acids. In nucleotides, the CDR3 is TGTGCCAGCAGGGGGGCTGGGGGTGAGGAAGGGCCATCACATTTGTGGACCCAGTACTTC. It codes for CASRGAGGEEGPSHLWTQYF.

The chain links TRBV12-2 to TRBJ1-1. TRBV12-2 is annotated as a pseudogene. This CDR3 comprises 18 residues. CDR3 in DNA: TGTGCAAGTCGCTTAGAAGCTTTTAGGAGGTTGACGAACACTGAAGCTTTCTTT. Translated: CASRLEAFRRLTNTEAFF.

The gene calls are TRBV7-2 and TRBJ2-3; perhaps TRBD2 as D (6 bases). V was cut by 0 bases and J by 3 bases, with 13 bases left in between. In germline, CDR1 is SGHTA, CDR2 FQGNSA. The CDR3 spans 16 residues. This CDR3 reads CASSLAGGANTDTQYF. The DNA of the CDR3 is TGTGCCAGCAGCTTAGCGGGGGGAGCGAATACAGATACGCAGTATTTT.

The chain joins TRBV28 to TRBJ2-4; tentative D call: TRBD1 (5 bases). The V gene lost 6 bases and the J gene lost 3 bases, with 18 bases spanning the gap. The CDR3 runs to 16 residues. Germline CDR1 is MDHEN and CDR2 is SYDVKM. The CDR3 bases are TGTGCCAGCAGCTCCCGGACATTTTATGGCAAAAACATTCAGTACTTC. Protein: CASSSRTFYGKNIQYF.

This chain joins TRBV2 and TRBJ2-2; D gene unclear. Germline V CDR1 and CDR2: SNHLY, FYNNEI. This CDR3 spans 12 amino acids. Between the trimmed V and J ends, which lost 6 bases and 1 base, there was a span of 3 bases. The CDR3 region has the DNA TGTGCCAGCAGACAGAACACCGGGGAGCTGTTTTTT. Translation gives CASRQNTGELFF.

As regards this clonotype: A much more abundant neighbour one base away suggests this may be a read error. The V call is TRBV7-2, the J call TRBJ2-1, with unresolved D. Trimming took 5 bases from V and 13 from J, leaving 15 bases between them. Germline CDR1 and CDR2: SGHTA and FQGNSA. The CDR3 runs 12 residues. This CDR3 is CASSHDTETQFF. The CDR3, as DNA: TGTGCCAGCAGCCACGACACAGAGACCCAGTTCTTC.

J is TRBJ2-5 and V is TRBV20-1; D might be TRBD1 or TRBD2, each matching 5 bases. The CDR3 is 11 amino acids. With 3 bases removed from V and 13 bases from J, the gap between germline ends came to 15 bases. CDR1 and CDR2 (germline): DFQATT, SNEGSKA (reference sequence). Here the CDR3 DNA reads TGCAGTGCTAGGCTTTGGACGGGGCTGTACTTC. Protein: CSARLWTGLYF.

This clonotype was counted between two and nine times. The chain couples TRBV27 to TRBJ2-6; 9 bases match TRBD1. Germline V gives CDR1 MNHEY, CDR2 SMNVEV (reference sequence). The CDR3 contains 15 residues. The trim removed 6 bases at V and 4 bases at J, leaving 4 bases unmatched. The CDR3 sequence: CASRRTGAGANVLTF. The DNA for the CDR3 is TGTGCCAGCAGACGGACAGGGGCCGGGGCCAACGTCCTGACTTTC.

This clonotype was found a few times. The rearrangement uses TRBV4-1 and TRBJ2-3; possibly TRBD1 or TRBD2 for D (5 bases each). V was cut by 4 bases and J by 2 bases, with 13 bases left in between. The CDR3 contains 15 residues. Germline V gene data show CDR1 as MGHRA and CDR2 as YSYEKL. CDR3 sequence (DNA): TGCGCCAGCAGCCTAGACCGGGACGCCACAGATACGCAGTATTTT. As protein: CASSLDRDATDTQYF.

A few counts support this clonotype. As DNA, the CDR3 is TGCAGTGCGGAGGGCGTTCCTAGCAATCAGCCCCAGCATTTT. Amino acids: CSAEGVPSNQPQHF. This chain connects TRBV20-1 to TRBJ1-5; D gene ambiguous. Germline assignment: CDR1 DFQATT and CDR2 SNEGSKA (reference sequence). The CDR3 is 14 residues long. Trimming cost V 6 bases and J 0 bases, with 12 bases left between them.

V is TRBV12-5 and J is TRBJ2-2; 9 bases fit TRBD1. Germline CDR1 and CDR2: LGHNT and FRNRAP. CDR3 length equals 15 residues. Trimming took 6 bases from V and 2 from J; bases not matched to a gene: 4. The CDR3 nucleotides are TGTGCTAGTGGACAGGGACAGGGAAACACCGGGGAGCTGTTTTTT. Encoded protein: CASGQGQGNTGELFF.

A single count supports this clonotype. The chain employs TRBV20-1 and TRBJ2-7; D is unclear. Between the trimmed V and J ends, which lost 4 bases and 5 bases, there was a span of 18 bases. The CDR3 spans 14 residues. Germline V CDR1 and CDR2: DFQATT, SNEGSKA (reference sequence). This CDR3 reads CSAIGDSSRNEQYF. CDR3 coding DNA: TGCAGTGCTATCGGAGACTCCTCGCGGAACGAGCAGTACTTC.

V is TRBV6-5 and J is TRBJ1-6, with a weak D call TRBD1 (5 bases). From germline, CDR1 is MNHEY and CDR2 SVGAGI. The CDR3 has 17 amino acids. The V end was cut by 0 bases, the J end by 5 bases, with 14 bases between. CDR3 nucleotide sequence: TGTGCCAGCAGTTACTCGATACGGGGCGGGAATAATTCACCCCTCCACTTT. This encodes CASSYSIRGGNNSPLHF.

V and J are TRBV10-3 and TRBJ2-1; a weak D match, TRBD1 (5 bases). V shed 3 bases and J shed 6 bases, with 12 bases lying between them. The CDR3 is made up of 14 amino acids. Germline CDR1 and CDR2: ENHRY and SYGVKD. The CDR3 here is CAISEQVGRNEQFF. Written as DNA, the CDR3 is TGTGCCATCAGTGAACAGGTTGGTCGCAATGAGCAGTTCTTC.

The sample holds a few counts of this clonotype. V gene TRBV11-2 combines with J gene TRBJ2-7; D may be TRBD2 (6 bases). V lost 5 bases, J lost 1 base, and 15 bases lay in between. Germline CDR1 is SGHAT and CDR2 is FQNNGV. There are 15 residues in the CDR3. This CDR3 is CASSRDLVGSYEQYF. The CDR3 coding sequence is TGTGCCAGCAGCCGGGACTTAGTTGGGTCCTACGAGCAGTACTTC.

The rearrangement uses TRBV12-3 or TRBV12-4 and TRBJ2-7; no firm D call. The germline V and J ends were trimmed by 1 base and 4 bases, with 20 bases remaining between them. The CDR3 is 17 amino acids. The CDR3 sequence: CASSLEYPLTWYYEQYF. CDR3 nucleotides: TGTGCCAGCAGTTTAGAGTACCCCCTGACCTGGTATTACGAGCAGTACTTC.

V usage is TRBV11-2 and J usage is TRBJ2-3; D call uncertain. CDR3 length: 17 residues. V shed 1 base and J shed 5 bases, with 19 bases lying between them. Germline loops: CDR1 SGHAT, CDR2 FQNNGV. The CDR3 reads CASSLVPAALPEDTQYF. As DNA, the CDR3 is TGTGCCAGCAGCTTAGTTCCCGCGGCTCTCCCCGAAGATACGCAGTATTTT.

Only a few counts were recorded for this clonotype. V usage is TRBV7-2 and J usage is TRBJ2-3; D is unclear. The CDR3 runs 15 residues. The V end lost 0 bases, the J end lost 4 bases, and 11 bases lay between the germline ends. Germline-derived CDR1 and CDR2 are SGHTA and FQGNSA. The CDR3 DNA sequence: TGTGCCAGCAGCTTAGCTCTAGTGGCGGCAGATACGCAGTATTTT. Protein sequence: CASSLALVAADTQYF.

Here the CDR3 reads CASSSSTGSGANVLTF. The CDR3 DNA is TGTGCCAGCAGCTCCTCTACAGGCTCTGGGGCCAACGTCCTGACTTTC. The V and J genes are TRBV7-9 and TRBJ2-6, with D tentatively TRBD1 (5 bases). This CDR3 region has 16 residues. Between the trimmed V and J ends, which lost 4 bases and 0 bases, there was a span of 10 bases. The germline gives CDR1 SEHNR, CDR2 FQNEAQ (reference sequence).

V gene TRBV2 combines with J gene TRBJ2-3, with 12 positions matching TRBD2. Trimming took 6 bases from V and 7 from J; bases not matched to a gene: 11. The CDR3 sequence is 16 residues long. Germline CDR1 and CDR2: SNHLY and FYNNEI. The CDR3 sequence is CASSPGLAGLGYTQYF. CDR3 bases: TGTGCCAGCAGCCCTGGACTAGCGGGATTGGGTTATACGCAGTATTTT.

The chain employs TRBV18 and TRBJ2-7; TRBD1 is a possible D gene (5 bases). Trimming pared 6 bases from V and 0 bases from J, leaving 15 bases between. This CDR3 is 15 amino acids long. The germline CDR1 and CDR2 sequences are KGHSH and LQKENI. The CDR3 loop reads CASSNRQGNSYEQYF. The CDR3 DNA is TGTGCCAGCTCCAATCGGCAGGGCAACTCCTACGAGCAGTACTTC. The whole variable domain, remainder taken from reference TRBV18 and TRBJ2-7, is NAGVMQNPRHLVRRRGQEARLRCSPMKGHSHVYWYRQLPEEGLKFMVYLQKENIIDESGMPKERFSAEFPKEGPSILRIQQVVRGDSAAYFCASSNRQGNSYEQYFGPGTRLTVT.

The chain has TRBV7-8 and TRBJ2-7; 15 nucleotides match TRBD2. The J call may be incorrect, as the DNA end agrees better with TRBJ2-5. The CDR3 runs to 17 residues. Germline V gene sequence: CDR1 SGHVS, CDR2 FQNEAQ. DNA of the CDR3: TGTGCCAGCAGCTTAGCTGGGACTAGCGGGAGGCAAGAGACCCAGTACTTC. As protein: CASSLAGTSGRQETQYF.

This clonotype was observed many times. Here the CDR3 reads CASSQGTGNQPQHF. The CDR3 nucleotides are TGCGCCAGCAGCCAAGGGACAGGAAATCAGCCCCAGCATTTT. V gene TRBV4-1 combines with J gene TRBJ1-5, with TRBD1 identical over 7 bases. Germline values: CDR1 MGHRA, CDR2 YSYEKL. The CDR3 sequence is 14 residues long. Trimming removed 1 base from V and 4 bases from J; junction bases left unmatched: 1.

Concerning this clonotype itself: At one boundary the junction diverges from the germline segment, which might be a read error. This chain uses TRBV20-1 with TRBJ2-1; no definite D call. CDR1 is DFQATT, CDR2 SNEGSKA, per germline (reference sequence). This CDR3 has 12 residues. CDR3 residues: CSAPRLGNEQFF. CDR3 nucleotides: TGCAGTGCCCCCCGCCTTGGGAATGAGCAGTTCTTT.

V and J are TRBV20-1 and TRBJ2-1; 13 positions agree with TRBD2. The DNA end lines up better with TRBJ2-7; the J call may be wrong. This CDR3 is 14 amino acids long. Germline V lookup: CDR1 DFQATT, CDR2 SNEGSKA (reference sequence). This CDR3 reads CSARGLAGYNEQYF. CDR3 sequence (DNA): TGCAGTGCTAGGGGACTAGCGGGATACAATGAGCAGTACTTC.

The chain recombines TRBV11-2 with TRBJ2-3, with a possible D match to TRBD1 (6 bases). V was shortened by 3 bases and J by 0 bases, with 16 bases between the two germline ends. The germline CDR1 and CDR2 sequences are SGHAT and FQNNGV. CDR3 length equals 17 residues. Here the CDR3 reads CASSFVETGSSTDTQYF. The CDR3 nucleotides read TGTGCCAGCAGCTTTGTAGAAACAGGGTCGAGCACAGATACGCAGTATTTT.